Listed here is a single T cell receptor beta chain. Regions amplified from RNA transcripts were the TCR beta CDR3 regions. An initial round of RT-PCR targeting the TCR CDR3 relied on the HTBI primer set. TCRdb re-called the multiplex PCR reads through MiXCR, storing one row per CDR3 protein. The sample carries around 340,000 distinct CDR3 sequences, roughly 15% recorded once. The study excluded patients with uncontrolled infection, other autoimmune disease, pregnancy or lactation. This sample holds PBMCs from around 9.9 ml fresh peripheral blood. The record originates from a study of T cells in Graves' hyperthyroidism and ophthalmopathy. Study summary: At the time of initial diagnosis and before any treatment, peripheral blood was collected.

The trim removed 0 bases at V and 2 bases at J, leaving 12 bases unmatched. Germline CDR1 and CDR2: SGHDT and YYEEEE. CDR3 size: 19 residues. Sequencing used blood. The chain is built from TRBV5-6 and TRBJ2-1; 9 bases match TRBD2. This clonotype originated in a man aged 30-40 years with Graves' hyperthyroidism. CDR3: CASSLGGRLAGYTYNEQFF. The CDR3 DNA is TGTGCCAGCAGCTTGGGGGGCCGGCTAGCGGGATATACCTACAATGAGCAGTTCTTC.